The 21 T cell receptor beta chains below all came from one sample that was sequenced in a study of blood T cell repertoires in COVID-19. The protocol was immunoSEQ multiplex PCR, while the TCRdb copy is restricted to in-frame clones and leaves out a portion. The top ten hold approximately 15% of the sample, which has 200,000 or so clones, about 88% seen once. The sequenced sample consisted of peripheral blood. These receptors came from a man aged 25-40 years with active or convalescent COVID-19.

V gene TRBV28 combines with J gene TRBJ1-2; 7 bases match TRBD1. Germline CDR1 and CDR2: MDHEN and SYDVKM. The ends lost 6 bases at V and 4 bases at J; junction bases unmatched: 11. This CDR3 comprises 15 residues. CDR3 loop: CASRPPRQGAYGYTF. DNA for the CDR3: TGTGCCAGCAGACCGCCCCGACAGGGAGCCTATGGCTACACCTTC.

This chain uses TRBV29-1 with TRBJ2-7, with a possible D match to TRBD1 (8 bases). The CDR3 contains 13 residues. CDR1 is SQVTM and CDR2 is ANQGSEA in the germline V gene. V gave up 7 bases and J gave up 4 bases, with 17 bases separating them. The CDR3 region is CSGGGQETYEQYF. The CDR3 DNA reads TGCAGCGGGGGGGGACAGGAGACGTACGAGCAGTACTTC.

The chain uses TRBV12-3 or TRBV12-4 and TRBJ2-3; D gene unclear. The CDR3 length is 13 residues. Between the trimmed V and J ends, which lost 1 base and 7 bases, there was a span of 9 bases. In nucleotides, the CDR3 is TGTGCCAGCAGTTTAGTGACTCGCAATACGCAGTATTTT. It is translated as CASSLVTRNTQYF.

To note about this clone: An end of the junction does not agree with germline; a read error may underlie this. The chain uses TRBV4-1 and TRBJ2-7; 10 nucleotides match TRBD1. The CDR3 has 15 amino acids. Germline loops: CDR1 MGHRA, CDR2 YSYEKL. The CDR3 region is CASRQAGTGAYEQYF. The CDR3 region has the DNA TGCGCCAGCAGACAAGCCGGGACAGGGGCCTACGAGCAGTACTTC.

This clone was counted between two and nine times. This rearrangement joins TRBV14 to TRBJ2-5; tentative D call: TRBD1 (6 bases). CDR1 is SGHDN, CDR2 FVKESK, per germline. V was trimmed by 2 bases and J by 1 base, leaving 14 bases between them. This CDR3 is 16 amino acids long. CDR3 sequence: CASSQRGLSVQETQYF. The CDR3 DNA reads TGTGCCAGCAGCCAAAGGGGGTTATCGGTCCAAGAGACCCAGTACTTC.

V gene TRBV6-5 combines with J gene TRBJ2-7, with 10 bases lining up with TRBD2. There are 13 residues in the CDR3. V trimming: 5 bases; J trimming: 5 bases; junction bases outside the gene matches: 3. CDR1 is MNHEY, CDR2 SVGAGI, per germline. The CDR3 region has the DNA TGTGCCAGCAGTACTAGCGGGAACAACGAGCAGTACTTC. This translates into CASSTSGNNEQYF.

The V and J genes are TRBV7-3 and TRBJ2-3; 9 positions match TRBD2. The CDR3 consists of 15 residues. Per germline, CDR1 SGHTA and CDR2 FQGTGA. The ends lost 2 bases at V and 7 bases at J; junction bases unmatched: 7. The CDR3 sequence: CASSLSAGGSNTQYF. For the CDR3, the DNA is TGTGCCAGCAGCTTATCAGCGGGGGGCTCAAATACGCAGTATTTT.

The chain carries TRBV25-1 and TRBJ2-1; no reliable D call. V was clipped by 5 bases and J by 7 bases, with 9 bases between them. The CDR3 extends over 12 amino acids. Germline V gives CDR1 MGHDK, CDR2 SYGVNS. The CDR3 sequence: CASSIYRNEQFF. CDR3 in DNA: TGTGCCAGCAGTATCTACCGGAATGAGCAGTTCTTC.

The CDR3 DNA follows: TGTGCCAGTAGTCAGGGACAGGGTGGGAGTAGGTACGACAATGAGCAGTTCTTC. Protein: CASSQGQGGSRYDNEQFF. The chain carries TRBV19 and TRBJ2-1, with 9 bases that match TRBD1. The CDR3 contains 18 residues. CDR1 is LNHDA, CDR2 SQIVND, per germline (reference sequence). Trimming cost V 5 bases and J 5 bases; bases outside gene matches: 16.

The CDR3 protein is CASSGGGSSYEQYF. Here the CDR3 DNA reads TGTGCCAGCAGCGGGGGCGGGTCTTCCTACGAGCAGTACTTC. The chain uses TRBV7-9 and TRBJ2-7; D might be TRBD1 (6 bases). The V gene lost 5 bases and the J gene lost 1 base, with 12 bases spanning the gap. This CDR3 is built from 14 residues. Germline V lookup: CDR1 SEHNR, CDR2 FQNEAQ (reference sequence).

For the CDR3, the DNA is TGTGCCAGCAGCGCAGAGGGTCTTTTTTGGGTGACCCAGTACTTC. Translating it yields CASSAEGLFWVTQYF. The V and J genes are TRBV2 and TRBJ2-5; weak D call: TRBD2 (5 bases). The CDR3 covers 15 residues. Germline V gene lookup returns CDR1 SNHLY and CDR2 FYNNEI. With 6 bases removed from V and 7 bases from J, the gap between germline ends came to 21 bases.

This clone was counted a single time. The CDR3 nucleotides are TGTGCCAGCAGCTGGGGGACAGGGGGAGGAAAGACCCAGTACTTC. Residues: CASSWGTGGGKTQYF. The chain couples TRBV7-8 to TRBJ2-5; 11 bases are a match to TRBD1. V was clipped by 4 bases and J by 6 bases; unmatched bases: 7. Germline-derived CDR1 and CDR2 are SGHVS and FQNEAQ. This CDR3 region has 15 residues.

This chain links TRBV27 with TRBJ2-1, with TRBD1 as a possible D gene (6 bases). CDR3 length equals 16 residues. CDR1 and CDR2 from the germline V gene are MNHEY and SMNVEV (reference sequence). With 0 bases removed from V and 6 bases from J, the gap between germline ends came to 15 bases. CDR3 region: CASSLSGPRGGNEQFF. CDR3 in DNA: TGTGCCAGCAGTTTATCTGGGCCCAGAGGGGGCAATGAGCAGTTCTTC.

This clone was detected once. Other DNA sequences within the sample encode an identical CDR3. The chain is built from TRBV30 and TRBJ1-1; unclear D gene. The CDR3 sequence is 13 residues long. Trimming cost V 0 bases and J 3 bases, with 8 bases left between them. CDR1 is GTSNPN and CDR2 is SVGIG in the germline V gene (reference sequence). The CDR3, as DNA: TGTGCCTGGAGTGTACGGCAGGACACTGAAGCTTTCTTT. Its protein product is CAWSVRQDTEAFF.

The rearrangement uses TRBV14 and TRBJ1-1; D is perhaps TRBD1 (6 bases). The germline V gene encodes CDR1 SGHDN and CDR2 FVKESK. This CDR3 contains 17 residues. The V end was cut by 1 base, the J end by 0 bases, with 15 bases between. The DNA of the CDR3 is TGTGCCAGCAGCCAAGGACCCAGGGGCTCCATGAACACTGAAGCTTTCTTT. It translates to CASSQGPRGSMNTEAFF.

This clone was seen a handful of times. The CDR3 DNA reads TGTGCCAGCAGTGATAGCGGGGGGAACACCGGGGAGCTGTTTTTT. Translating gives CASSDSGGNTGELFF. The chain couples TRBV6-4 to TRBJ2-2; TRBD2 matches 9 bases. The ends lost 3 bases at V and 1 base at J; junction bases unmatched: 0. This CDR3 is built from 15 residues. Germline V gene lookup returns CDR1 MRHNA and CDR2 SNTAGT.

The V and J genes are TRBV7-8 and TRBJ2-1; TRBD1 might be the D (6 bases). V was shortened by 5 bases and J by 2 bases, with 13 bases between the two germline ends. Germline V gives CDR1 SGHVS, CDR2 FQNEAQ. The CDR3 has 15 amino acids. The CDR3 bases are TGTGCCAGCAGCACAGGGTCGGGGCCCTACAATGAGCAGTTCTTC. It yields the protein CASSTGSGPYNEQFF.

The genes are TRBV12-3 or TRBV12-4 and TRBJ1-5, with 7 bases matching TRBD1. This CDR3 region has 13 residues. The trim removed 5 bases at V and 2 bases at J, leaving 0 bases unmatched. CDR3 DNA: TGTGCCAGCAGTACAGGGGGCAATCAGCCCCAGCATTTT. It specifies CASSTGGNQPQHF.

The CDR3 bases are TGTGCCAGTAGCCTAGGGGCGGGGGGCACAGATACGCAGTATTTT. Amino acids: CASSLGAGGTDTQYF. V is TRBV19 and J is TRBJ2-3; 7 bases agree with TRBD2. CDR1 is LNHDA and CDR2 is SQIVND in the germline V gene (reference sequence). V lost 6 bases and J lost 1; bases outside the gene matches: 7. This CDR3 has 15 amino acids.

This chain joins TRBV27 and TRBJ2-3, with TRBD2 identical over 7 bases. The CDR3 length is 14 residues. The germline V gene encodes CDR1 MNHEY and CDR2 SMNVEV (reference sequence). Unmatched junction bases numbered 5, after V lost 4 bases and J lost 4 bases. CDR3 nucleotides: TGTGCCAGCAGTTACGGCCGGGAGGCAGATACGCAGTATTTT. This sequence encodes CASSYGREADTQYF.

This chain connects TRBV27 to TRBJ1-4, with TRBD1 matching 7 bases. The CDR3 runs to 12 residues. V was clipped by 10 bases and J by 9 bases; unmatched bases: 8. The V gene's germline CDR1 is MNHEY and CDR2 SMNVEV (reference sequence). CDR3 nucleotide sequence: TGTGCCAACCGGGACAGCCCCCAAAAACTGTTTTTT. This sequence encodes CANRDSPQKLFF.